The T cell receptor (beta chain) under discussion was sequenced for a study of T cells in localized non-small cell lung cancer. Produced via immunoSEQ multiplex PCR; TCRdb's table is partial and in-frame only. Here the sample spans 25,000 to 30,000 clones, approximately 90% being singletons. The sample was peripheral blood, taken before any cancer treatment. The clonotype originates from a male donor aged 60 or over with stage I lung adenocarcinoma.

The CDR3 bases are TGTGCCAGCAGCCCCCTCAGCGGACAGGGGTGGAACGAGCAGTACTTC. Translated, it gives CASSPLSGQGWNEQYF. The chain joins TRBV11-2 to TRBJ2-7; 9 nucleotides align to TRBD1. This CDR3 region has 16 residues. In germline, CDR1 is SGHAT, CDR2 FQNNGV. The V segment lost 5 bases and the J segment 5 bases; nucleotides outside the gene matches: 13.